These 28 T cell receptor beta chains share one sample of origin, sequenced in a study of CD8 T cells in ankylosing spondylitis. Notes on the study in general: Typical of ankylosing spondylitis blood, it appeared, was a TCR beta motif of under 10 highly homologous variants.

TCRdb used MiXCR to reprocess the 5' RACE reads, holding one entry per CDR3 protein. The table lists 450,000 or so distinct CDR3 sequences, more than 25% of them singletons. What these receptors recognize is not known. The sequenced material came from blood, either unsorted or a sorted T cell fraction (not recorded which). The receptors were sampled from a male donor with ankylosing spondylitis.

This rearrangement joins TRBV12-3 or TRBV12-4 to TRBJ2-1, with 10 positions matching TRBD2. This CDR3 spans 17 amino acids. V gave up 7 bases and J gave up 3 bases; unmatched junction bases: 12. The CDR3 DNA follows: TGTGCCAGCATGGGGCAGGGAGAGCGGGAGGGCTACAATGAGCAGTTCTTC. Its translation: CASMGQGEREGYNEQFF.

This rearrangement joins TRBV24-1 to TRBJ2-1, with 15 bases aligning to TRBD2. V lost 4 bases, J lost 4 bases, and 1 base stayed unmatched. Germline values: CDR1 KGHDR, CDR2 SFDVKD. This CDR3 comprises 16 residues. CDR3 protein: CATSEGTSGRYNEQFF. CDR3 nucleotide sequence: TGTGCCACCAGTGAAGGGACTAGCGGGAGGTACAATGAGCAGTTCTTC.

Of note for this clonotype: It may be a read error: a sequence one base away is much more abundant. The chain employs TRBV5-1 and TRBJ2-6; D uncertain. The CDR3 spans 15 residues. Per germline, CDR1 SGHRS and CDR2 YFSETQ. Trimming left V 0 bases short and J 0 bases short, with 4 bases between. Written as DNA, the CDR3 is TGCGCCAGCAGCTTGGGGACCTCTGGGGCCAACGTCCTGACTTTC. It yields the protein CASSLGTSGANVLTF.

In its sample, this clonotype was seen a few times. The chain has TRBV18 and TRBJ2-5, with D perhaps being TRBD1 or TRBD2 (5 bases each). V lost 6 bases, J lost 0 bases, and 14 bases lay in between. In germline, CDR1 is KGHSH, CDR2 LQKENI. CDR3 size: 15 residues. CDR3 region: CASSPLEGYQETQYF. CDR3 in DNA: TGTGCCAGCTCGCCGCTCGAGGGGTACCAAGAGACCCAGTACTTC.

This clonotype turned up a few times. The rearrangement links TRBV24-1 to TRBJ2-1; possibly TRBD1 for D (5 bases). Germline lookup yields CDR1 KGHDR and CDR2 SFDVKD. The CDR3 runs 16 residues. V was pared by 0 bases and J by 0 bases, with 8 bases between. The CDR3 coding sequence is TGTGCCACCAGTGATTTGTATACAGGCTCCTACAATGAGCAGTTCTTC. It translates to CATSDLYTGSYNEQFF.

V gene TRBV6-6 combines with J gene TRBJ2-7; TRBD1 matches at 8 bases. Per the germline V gene, CDR1 is MNHNY and CDR2 is SVGAGI (reference sequence). V shed 7 bases, J shed 2 bases, and the junction held 4 bases outside the gene matches. There are 13 residues in the CDR3. The CDR3 nucleotides read TGTGCCAGCACGACAGGGGAGACCTACGAGCAGTACGTC. This gives the protein CASTTGETYEQYV.

The chain recombines TRBV2 with TRBJ2-7; D call uncertain. Germline loops: CDR1 SNHLY, CDR2 FYNNEI. This CDR3 has 20 amino acids. The V and J ends lost 2 bases and 2 bases respectively, with 28 bases between them. Written as DNA, the CDR3 is TGTGCCAGCAGTGAACTCCCCACGCGAGCCCGGGTCCGTACGACCTACGAGCAGTACTTC. This encodes CASSELPTRARVRTTYEQYF.

J is TRBJ1-5 and V is TRBV20-1; 7 positions agree with TRBD1. Looked up from germline, CDR1 is DFQATT and CDR2 is SNEGSKA (reference sequence). The CDR3 extends over 16 amino acids. J lost 1 base, V lost 3 bases, and 9 bases had no gene match. DNA of the CDR3: TGCAGTGCTAGTGGGTGGAGGGACAGAAGCAATCAGCCCCAGCATTTT. Protein product: CSASGWRDRSNQPQHF.

This clonotype was counted a few times. This sequence joins TRBV14 and TRBJ2-1; D may be TRBD2 (6 bases). Germline loops: CDR1 SGHDN, CDR2 FVKESK. V was trimmed by 3 bases and J by 3 bases, leaving 15 bases between them. This CDR3 has 16 amino acids. DNA for the CDR3: TGTGCCAGCAGCCAGCCGGGGCGGGGTTACTACAATGAGCAGTTCTTC. This sequence encodes CASSQPGRGYYNEQFF.

A few counts support this clonotype. V gene TRBV7-9 combines with J gene TRBJ2-2; TRBD2 matches at 8 bases. CDR3 length equals 16 residues. V was clipped by 5 bases and J by 0 bases; unmatched bases: 5. Germline V CDR1 and CDR2: SEHNR, FQNEAQ (reference sequence). CDR3 coding DNA: TGTGCCAGCAGCCAACGACTAGCGTCGAACACCGGGGAGCTGTTTTTT. It is translated as CASSQRLASNTGELFF.

The genes are TRBV27 and TRBJ2-1; D is possibly TRBD1 or TRBD2 (5 bases each). The CDR3 covers 15 residues. V was pared by 1 base and J by 4 bases, with 11 bases between. Germline V gene data show CDR1 as MNHEY and CDR2 as SMNVEV (reference sequence). In DNA form, the CDR3 reads TGTGCCAGCAGTTTATTTGGGACGGATTACAATGAGCAGTTCTTC. It codes for CASSLFGTDYNEQFF.

V and J are TRBV3-1 and TRBJ2-7; D possibly corresponds to TRBD2 (6 bases). The germline gives CDR1 LGHDT, CDR2 YNNKEL (reference sequence). The CDR3 is 13 amino acids. Trimming stripped 1 base from V and 2 bases from J, with 6 bases between. The CDR3 spells CASSQGGAYEQYF. CDR3 bases: TGTGCCAGCAGCCAAGGCGGGGCCTACGAGCAGTACTTC.

The chain has TRBV6-5 and TRBJ2-1; the D gene could be TRBD1 or TRBD2 (5 bases each). V dropped 0 bases and J dropped 2 bases, with 11 bases sitting between them. The germline gives CDR1 MNHEY, CDR2 SVGAGI. There are 16 residues in the CDR3. The chain's CDR3 is CASSYSGRPTYNEQFF. DNA of the CDR3: TGTGCCAGCAGTTACTCGGGACGACCTACCTACAATGAGCAGTTCTTC.

The chain employs TRBV18 and TRBJ2-5; D is possibly TRBD1 or TRBD2 (5 bases each). V lost 0 bases, J lost 4 bases, and 6 bases lay in between. Germline values: CDR1 KGHSH, CDR2 LQKENI. This CDR3 is built from 13 residues. The CDR3 DNA reads TGTGCCAGCTCACCACCGGGGGTAGAGACCCAGTACTTC. It translates to CASSPPGVETQYF.

This clonotype was detected only a few times. V and J are TRBV5-5 and TRBJ2-5, with D possibly TRBD1 on 6 matching bases. Germline V gene sequence: CDR1 SGHKS, CDR2 YYEKEE (reference sequence). V lost 1 base and J lost 3, with 10 bases in between. The CDR3 is 14 residues long. CDR3 region: CASSLSGVEETQYF. The CDR3 DNA reads TGTGCCAGCAGCTTGTCAGGGGTGGAAGAGACCCAGTACTTC.

This clonotype was detected only a few times. This rearrangement joins TRBV2 to TRBJ2-1; a possible D gene is TRBD1 (5 bases). CDR1 is SNHLY, CDR2 FYNNEI, per germline. Trimming shortened V by 4 bases and J by 9 bases, and 13 bases separated the two germline ends. This CDR3 region has 13 residues. CDR3 loop: CASSGLNGAEQFF. The CDR3 coding sequence is TGTGCCAGCAGTGGATTAAATGGGGCTGAGCAGTTCTTC.

The V call is TRBV29-1, the J call TRBJ2-4, with a tentative D call TRBD2 (5 bases). This CDR3 has 13 residues. Per germline, CDR1 SQVTM and CDR2 ANQGSEA. Trimming removed 3 bases from V and 6 bases from J, with 12 bases in between. In nucleotides, the CDR3 is TGCAGCGTTGACGAGGGAGTGGGAAACATTCAGTACTTC. It yields the protein CSVDEGVGNIQYF.

This clonotype appeared a few times. The chain couples TRBV7-9 to TRBJ1-1; the D is unclear. Germline CDR1 and CDR2: SEHNR and FQNEAQ (reference sequence). The CDR3 sequence is 14 residues long. The V gene lost 1 base and the J gene lost 4 bases, with 10 bases spanning the gap. The CDR3 sequence is CASSLVREPTEAFF. As DNA, the CDR3 is TGTGCCAGCAGCTTAGTGCGGGAGCCCACTGAAGCTTTCTTT.

This clonotype has just a few counts. J is TRBJ2-3 and V is TRBV5-1; 8 positions agree with TRBD1. Germline CDR1 is SGHRS and CDR2 is YFSETQ. With V trimmed by 1 base and J by 7 bases, 5 bases remained unmatched. The CDR3 length is 14 residues. The CDR3 DNA reads as TGCGCCAGCAGCTTGTCAGGGGGCGTGAATACGCAGTATTTT. Amino acid sequence: CASSLSGGVNTQYF.

The table lists this clonotype with many counts. The CDR3 DNA follows: TGTGCCAGCTCACCCGGAGAGCTGAACACTGAAGCTTTCTTT. Protein product: CASSPGELNTEAFF. V gene TRBV18 combines with J gene TRBJ1-1; D not certain. The V and J ends lost 3 bases and 0 bases respectively, with 8 bases between them. The germline V gene encodes CDR1 KGHSH and CDR2 LQKENI. The CDR3 runs to 14 residues.

This clonotype showed up just a few times. CDR3 nucleotides: TGTGCCAGCAGTCCGACCGCGCAAGGCCCCCAGCATTTT. Its protein is CASSPTAQGPQHF. This rearrangement joins TRBV12-3 or TRBV12-4 to TRBJ1-5; D unclear. The ends were cut back, 5 bases at V and 10 bases at J, with 15 bases in the middle. The CDR3 spans 13 residues.

The table lists this clonotype with a few counts. V usage is TRBV12-3 or TRBV12-4 and J usage is TRBJ2-1, with 14 bases lining up with TRBD2. The J segment lost 10 bases and the V segment lost 5 bases, leaving 7 bases of the junction unmatched. The CDR3 totals 15 residues. CDR3 nucleotides: TGTGCCAGCAGTACGGGACTAGCGGGAGTCTGGGAGCAGTTCTTC. Its translation is CASSTGLAGVWEQFF.

The chain uses TRBV5-5 and TRBJ2-1; D is ambiguous. V shed 0 bases and J shed 7 bases, with 11 bases lying between them. CDR1 is SGHKS and CDR2 is YYEKEE in the germline V gene (reference sequence). This CDR3 is 14 amino acids long. CDR3 amino acids: CASSLVGVGNEQFF. CDR3 sequence (DNA): TGTGCCAGCAGCTTGGTCGGCGTTGGGAATGAGCAGTTCTTC.

The sample holds a few counts of this clonotype. The rearrangement joins TRBV12-3 or TRBV12-4 to TRBJ2-1, with 9 bases lining up with TRBD1. V was pared by 5 bases and J by 9 bases, with 8 bases of the junction left unmatched. CDR3 length: 14 amino acids. CDR3 nucleotides: TGTGCCAGCAGTACCAGGACAGGGGCGTTTGAGCAGTTCTTC. Amino acid sequence: CASSTRTGAFEQFF.

This clonotype was observed a few times. This chain links TRBV6-6 with TRBJ1-5, with D possibly TRBD1 on 5 matching bases. CDR3 length: 13 residues. Germline lookup yields CDR1 MNHNY and CDR2 SVGAGI (reference sequence). V gave up 7 bases and J gave up 7 bases, with 14 bases separating them. CDR3 bases: TGTGCCAGCAAAGGGCCGGGGGGACAGCCCCAGCATTTT. Protein sequence: CASKGPGGQPQHF.

The chain uses TRBV2 and TRBJ2-3; the D is unclear. The germline V and J ends were trimmed by 7 bases and 2 bases, with 16 bases remaining between them. CDR1 SNHLY and CDR2 FYNNEI come from the germline V gene. There are 15 residues in the CDR3. CDR3 amino acids: CASTKEQAITDTQYF. The CDR3 bases are TGTGCCAGCACGAAAGAACAAGCGATCACAGATACGCAGTATTTT. Filled out from reference TRBV2 and TRBJ2-3, the complete variable domain reads EPEVTQTPSHQVTQMGQEVILRCVPISNHLYFYWYRQILGQKVEFLVSFYNNEISEKSEIFDDQFSVERPDGSNFTLKIRSTKLEDSAMYFCASTKEQAITDTQYFGPGTRLTVL.

This chain connects TRBV10-3 to TRBJ1-6; D may be TRBD1 (5 bases). CDR3 size: 15 residues. The germline gives CDR1 ENHRY, CDR2 SYGVKD. Between the trimmed V and J ends, which lost 0 bases and 5 bases, there was a span of 8 bases. Written as DNA, the CDR3 is TGTGCCATCAGTGAGTCGGAGGGGCATAATTCACCCCTCCACTTT. This encodes CAISESEGHNSPLHF.

This rearrangement joins TRBV20-1 to TRBJ2-6; TRBD1 matches 8 bases. Germline V gene lookup returns CDR1 DFQATT and CDR2 SNEGSKA (reference sequence). This CDR3 region has 14 residues. The V gene end was trimmed by 6 bases and the J gene end by 3 bases; junction bases not matched to a gene: 4. The CDR3 spells CSARTGFGANVLTF. In DNA, the CDR3 is TGCAGTGCCAGGACAGGGTTTGGGGCCAACGTCCTGACTTTC.